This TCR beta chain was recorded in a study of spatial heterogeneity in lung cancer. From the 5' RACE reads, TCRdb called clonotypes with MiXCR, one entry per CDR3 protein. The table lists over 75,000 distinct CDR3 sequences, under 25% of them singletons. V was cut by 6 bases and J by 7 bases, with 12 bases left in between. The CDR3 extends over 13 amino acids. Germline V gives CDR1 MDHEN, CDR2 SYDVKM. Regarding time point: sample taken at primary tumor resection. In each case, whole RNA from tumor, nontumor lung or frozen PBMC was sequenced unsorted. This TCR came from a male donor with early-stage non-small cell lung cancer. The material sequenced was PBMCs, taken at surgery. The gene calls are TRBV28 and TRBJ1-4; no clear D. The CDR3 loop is CASSRDTSEKLFF. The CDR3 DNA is TGTGCCAGCAGCCGCGACACCTCTGAAAAACTGTTTTTT.